This T cell receptor beta chain is drawn from a study of cytomegalovirus exposure and HLA in healthy donors. The PCR contained 60 Vbeta and 13 Jbeta primers. The data were produced by immunoSEQ multiplex PCR, yet TCRdb's version contains in-frame clones alone and is incomplete. The sample holds about 190,000 clones; about 85% are singletons and the top ten take 3.5% to 4%. The TCR comes from a man in his fifties or sixties in good health and CMV-seronegative. Sequencing was carried out using PBMCs.

CDR3: CASSRVSGTGGAEVNTEAFF. The CDR3 DNA reads as TGTGCCAGCTCTCGAGTCTCCGGGACAGGGGGCGCCGAGGTGAACACTGAAGCTTTCTTT. The J gene is TRBJ1-1, the V gene TRBV18, with 12 positions matching TRBD1. The V gene end was trimmed by 6 bases and the J gene end by 0 bases; junction bases not matched to a gene: 17. The CDR3 runs 20 residues. Germline V gene data show CDR1 as KGHSH and CDR2 as LQKENI.